This T cell receptor (beta chain) is drawn from a study of blood T cells in healthy people across ages. Overall study findings and caveats: A roughly linear age-dependent decrease characterized TCR beta diversity per million T cells. It was not possible, with unsorted PBMCs, to conclusively compare naive and antigen-experienced cells.

Of note for this clonotype: Its antigen remains unidentified.

Primers used in a second PCR of about 7 to 12 cycles were a sample-barcoded 5' primer and a J-beta primer mix. TCRdb re-derived calls from the 5' RACE reads in MiXCR, one entry per CDR3 protein. The sample contains 550,000 to 750,000 distinct CDR3 sequences, around 21% of which appear only once. Germline V gives CDR1 SGHVS, CDR2 FNYEAQ. V was clipped by 3 bases and J by 2 bases, with 19 bases between them. CDR3 length equals 18 residues. The sample was blood. The clonotype originates from a man in his 70s in good health. The rearrangement joins TRBV7-6 to TRBJ2-2; D gene ambiguous. The CDR3 DNA reads as TGTGCCAGCAGCTTCCTTATGCGCGACGGACCTAACACCGGGGAGCTGTTTTTT. Translated, it gives CASSFLMRDGPNTGELFF. The full variable domain, rest sourced from reference TRBV7-6 and TRBJ2-2, is GAGVSQSPRYKVTKRGQDVALRCDPISGHVSLYWYRQALGQGPEFLTYFNYEAQQDKSGLPNDRFSAERPEGSISTLTIQRTEQRDSAMYRCASSFLMRDGPNTGELFFGEGSRLTVL.